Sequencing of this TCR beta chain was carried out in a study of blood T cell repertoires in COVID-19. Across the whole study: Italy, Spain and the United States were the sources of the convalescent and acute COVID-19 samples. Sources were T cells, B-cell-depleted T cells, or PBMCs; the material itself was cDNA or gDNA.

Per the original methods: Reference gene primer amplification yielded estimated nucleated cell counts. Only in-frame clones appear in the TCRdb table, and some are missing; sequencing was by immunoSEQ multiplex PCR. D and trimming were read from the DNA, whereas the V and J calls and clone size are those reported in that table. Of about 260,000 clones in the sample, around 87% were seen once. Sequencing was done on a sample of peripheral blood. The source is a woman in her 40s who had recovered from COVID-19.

CDR3 loop: CASSLGQGAFHGYTF. The CDR3, as DNA: TGTGCCAGCAGCTTGGGACAGGGGGCCTTTCATGGCTACACCTTC. This sequence joins TRBV5-6 and TRBJ1-2; TRBD1 matches at 10 bases. V lost 0 bases, J lost 6 bases, and 5 bases stayed unmatched. In germline, CDR1 is SGHDT, CDR2 YYEEEE. CDR3 length equals 15 residues.